This T cell receptor (beta chain) is drawn from a study of shared clonotypes between healthy human individuals. General observations from the study: When compared with the clonotypes that were shared by all four sorted-subset donors, the non-shared clonotypes turned out to have lower generation probabilities. Naive subsets typically showed greater estimated richness than memory subsets.

As to this clone: What it recognizes is unknown.

Deep was the level used in running the assay. Assay: immunoSEQ multiplex PCR; the TCRdb copy retains only in-frame clones and omits some. Among under 2,500,000 clones listed, roughly 95% were seen once. CD45RA-negative memory and CD45RA+ naive subsets were split from the CD4+ cells. The germline V and J ends were trimmed by 1 base and 3 bases, with 11 bases remaining between them. Germline lookup yields CDR1 SGHRS and CDR2 YFSETQ. The CDR3 loop spans 14 amino acids. The gene calls are TRBV5-1 and TRBJ2-7, with a possible D match to TRBD2 (6 bases). This receptor was identified in a man younger than 35 in good health. Sequencing used naive CD4+ T cells sorted from blood. This sample's subset: CD45RA+ positively selected. The CDR3 region has the DNA TGCGCCAGCAGCTTGCAGGGACTGTACTACGAGCAGTACTTC. Protein product: CASSLQGLYYEQYF.